This T cell receptor (beta chain) was retrieved from a study of blood T cell repertoires in COVID-19. Overall study context: The analysed material was cDNA or gDNA that came from T cells, B-cell-depleted T cells, or PBMCs.

Assay used: immunoSEQ multiplex PCR; TCRdb lists only in-frame clones, some missing. The sample holds 340,000 or so clones; around four fifths are singletons and the top ten take approximately 3.1%. The J segment lost 7 bases and the V segment lost 7 bases, leaving 13 bases of the junction unmatched. Germline values: CDR1 MNHEY, CDR2 SVGAGI. This CDR3 is 15 amino acids long. The chain uses TRBV6-5 and TRBJ2-1; the match to TRBD2 covers 7 bases. The receptor's source is a man aged 30 to 39 with active or convalescent COVID-19. The sample consisted of peripheral blood. CDR3 bases: TGTGCCAGCACCCAGACTGGCGGGAGTGGTAATGAGCAGTTCTTC. It codes for CASTQTGGSGNEQFF.